The clone carrying this T cell receptor (beta chain) came up many times. Its cognate antigen is unknown. cDNA was made from 500 ng RNA using alpha and beta constant primers. Each of the alpha and beta chains got its own library through chain-specific third strand synthesis with indices. TCRdb re-analysed the 5' RACE reads in MiXCR, keeping a single row per CDR3 protein. The sample shows about 5,500 distinct CDR3 sequences, about 7.7% of them seen only once. This specimen belongs to a study of HIV-infected patients and healthy controls. Study-level background: CD8 counts did not change consistently during early therapy; the CD4:CD8 ratio climbed slightly. Study outcomes and limitations: HLA types of the donors remained undetermined. Significantly higher mean Gini indices appeared in HIV-infected repertoires, possibly reflecting oligoclonality. CMV-associated CDR3s mostly grew nonsignificantly during therapy, while HIV-associated CDR3s declined significantly.

J lost 4 bases, V lost 4 bases, and 12 bases had no gene match. Germline assignment: CDR1 PRHDT and CDR2 FYEKMQ (reference sequence). This CDR3 spans 18 amino acids. No cell fractionation was done, so the repertoire covers all unsorted peripheral blood T cells. The sample consisted of blood, taken before antiretroviral therapy. This receptor was obtained from an adult with HIV infection. This chain uses TRBV13 with TRBJ2-1; TRBD2 agrees at 11 bases. CDR3 loop: CASSSPGGSGGGYNEQFF. CDR3 bases: TGTGCCAGCAGCTCCCCCGGCGGTAGCGGGGGGGGGTACAATGAGCAGTTCTTC.